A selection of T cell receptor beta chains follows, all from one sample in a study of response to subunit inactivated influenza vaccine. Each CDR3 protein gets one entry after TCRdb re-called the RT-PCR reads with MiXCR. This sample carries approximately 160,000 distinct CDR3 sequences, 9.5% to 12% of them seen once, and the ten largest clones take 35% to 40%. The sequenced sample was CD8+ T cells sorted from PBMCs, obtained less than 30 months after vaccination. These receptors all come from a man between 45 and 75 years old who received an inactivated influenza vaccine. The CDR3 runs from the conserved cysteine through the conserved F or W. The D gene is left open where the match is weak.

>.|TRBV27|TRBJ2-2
CASSSPIDSTGELFF
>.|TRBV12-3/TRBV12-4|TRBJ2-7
CASWPGVYEQYF
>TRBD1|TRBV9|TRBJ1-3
CASSQTGANSGNTIYF
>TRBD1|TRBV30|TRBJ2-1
CAWSRGDRGLNNEQFF
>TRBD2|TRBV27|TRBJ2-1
CASSLSHGTSNEQFF
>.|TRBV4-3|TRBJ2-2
CASSQDVIQTGELFF
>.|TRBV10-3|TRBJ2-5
CAISESNSQDLRLETQYF
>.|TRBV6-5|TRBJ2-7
CASSPGGSEQYF
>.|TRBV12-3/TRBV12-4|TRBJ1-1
CASSLSLGSTEAFF
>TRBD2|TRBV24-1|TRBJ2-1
CATSDSGGSYNEQFF
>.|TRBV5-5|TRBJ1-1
CASSLFAYFGGQTTEAFF
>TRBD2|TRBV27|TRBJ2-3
CATQLAGGTDTQYF
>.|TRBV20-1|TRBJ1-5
CSARGYLGLGGNQPQHF
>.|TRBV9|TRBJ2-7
CASSVGTGVMGEQYF
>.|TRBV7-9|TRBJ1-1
CASFLNTEAFF
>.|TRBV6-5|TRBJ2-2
CASSFPPRLGDTGELFF
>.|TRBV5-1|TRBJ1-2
CASSSQGPHYGYTF
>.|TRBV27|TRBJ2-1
CASSLSGGFYNEQFF
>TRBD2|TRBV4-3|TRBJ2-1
CASSQDWGEGRNEQFF
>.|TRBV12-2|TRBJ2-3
CASRSRQSRDTQYF
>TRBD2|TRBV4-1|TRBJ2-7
CASSQNSGTSGVYEQYF
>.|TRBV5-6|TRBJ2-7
CASSPGSYEQYF
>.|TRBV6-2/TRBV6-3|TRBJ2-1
CGTSRDISYNEQFF
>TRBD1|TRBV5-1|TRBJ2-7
CASRLRDRGTYEQYF
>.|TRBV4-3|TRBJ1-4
CASSPGQGIGEKLFF
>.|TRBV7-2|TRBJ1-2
CASSLAGGGHFANYGYTF
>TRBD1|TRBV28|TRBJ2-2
CASTTQGARFTGELFF
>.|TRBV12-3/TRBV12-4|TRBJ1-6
CASSFEAVNSPLHF
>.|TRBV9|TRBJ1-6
CASSLQGWNSPLHF
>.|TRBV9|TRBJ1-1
CASSDKLNMNTEAFF
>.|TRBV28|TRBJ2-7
CASSLDPGALSYEQYF
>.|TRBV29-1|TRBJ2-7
CSVGTGFYEQYF
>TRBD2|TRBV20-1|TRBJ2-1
CSAKSGRPGNEQFF
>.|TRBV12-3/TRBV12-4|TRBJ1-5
CASSMDGYSNQPQHF
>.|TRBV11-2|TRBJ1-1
CASSLALQGGNTEAFF
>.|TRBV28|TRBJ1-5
CASRKRVTRNQPQHF
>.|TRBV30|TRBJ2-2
CAWSLGSGELFF
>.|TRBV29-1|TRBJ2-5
CSVEGPRIQETQYF
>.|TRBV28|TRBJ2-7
CASSMPGSSYEQYF
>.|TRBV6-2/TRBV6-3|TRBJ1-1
CASSQGGTEAFF
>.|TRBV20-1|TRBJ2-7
CSASDEQYF
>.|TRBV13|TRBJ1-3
CASSFVDHSSGNTIYF
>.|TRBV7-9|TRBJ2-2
CASSRGGTGTGELFF
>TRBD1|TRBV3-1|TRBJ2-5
CASSQGIHRGDETQYF
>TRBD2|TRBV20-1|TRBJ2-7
CSARPGTSGYEQYF
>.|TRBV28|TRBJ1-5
CASSLARRSNQPQHF
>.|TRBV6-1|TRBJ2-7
CASSLRPSLSYEQYF
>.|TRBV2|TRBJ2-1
CASTRAEMYNEQFF
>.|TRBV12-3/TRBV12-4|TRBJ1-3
CASSFGRAGNTIYF
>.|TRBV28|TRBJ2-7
CASSPGAVSLSYEQYF